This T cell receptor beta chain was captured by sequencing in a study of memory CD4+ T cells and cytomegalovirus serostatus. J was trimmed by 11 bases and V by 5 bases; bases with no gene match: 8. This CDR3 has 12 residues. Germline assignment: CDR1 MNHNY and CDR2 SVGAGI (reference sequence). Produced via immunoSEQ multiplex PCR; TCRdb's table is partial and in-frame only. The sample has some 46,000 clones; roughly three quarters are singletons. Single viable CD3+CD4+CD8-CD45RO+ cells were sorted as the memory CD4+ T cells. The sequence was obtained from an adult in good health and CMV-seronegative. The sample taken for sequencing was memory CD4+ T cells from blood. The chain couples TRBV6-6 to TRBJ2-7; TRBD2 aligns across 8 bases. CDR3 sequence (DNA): TGTGCCAGCAGTCCCGGGACTAGTCTGGAGTACTTC. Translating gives CASSPGTSLEYF.